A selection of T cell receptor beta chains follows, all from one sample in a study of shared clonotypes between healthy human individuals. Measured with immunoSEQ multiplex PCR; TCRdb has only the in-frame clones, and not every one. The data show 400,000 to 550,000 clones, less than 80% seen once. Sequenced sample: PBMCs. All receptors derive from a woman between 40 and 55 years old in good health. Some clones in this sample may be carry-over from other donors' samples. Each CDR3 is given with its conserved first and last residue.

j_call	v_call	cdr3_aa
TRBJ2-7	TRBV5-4	CASSLAGGGTPYEQYF
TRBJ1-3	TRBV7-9	CASSKEVLFSGNTIYF
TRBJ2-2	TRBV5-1	CASSSILGGDTGELFF
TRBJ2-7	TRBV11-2	CASSPRHGQRADYEQYF
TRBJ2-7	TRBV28	CASSSPWAGSYEQYF
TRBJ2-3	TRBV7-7	CASSLGSSTDTQYF
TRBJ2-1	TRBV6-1	CASSESYEQFF
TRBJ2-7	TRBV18	CASSPENSYEQYF
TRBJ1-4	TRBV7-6	CASSLRAGQGLEKLFF
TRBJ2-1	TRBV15	CATSRDGLAGWGEQFF
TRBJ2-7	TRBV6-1	CASSFLSSYEQYF
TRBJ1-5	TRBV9	CASSVGQGGDQPQRF
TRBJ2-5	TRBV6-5	CATYRWTSGQETQYF
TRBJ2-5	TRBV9	CASSPFSGGQTQYF
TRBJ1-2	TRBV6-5	CASSMADYGYTF
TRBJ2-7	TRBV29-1	CSVGSGTDSYEQYF
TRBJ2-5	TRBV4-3	CASSQDQGWVETQYF
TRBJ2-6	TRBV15	CATSRDRREANVLTF
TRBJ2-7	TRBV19	CASSIAQGPYEQYF
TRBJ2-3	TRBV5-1	CASSTGLAGVADTQYF
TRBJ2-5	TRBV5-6	CASSFGTTETQYF
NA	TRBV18	CASSPGQTNEQYF
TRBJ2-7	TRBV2	CASSEGSQNLYEQYF
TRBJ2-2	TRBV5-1	CASSLEQGFTGELFF
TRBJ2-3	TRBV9	CASSVERQRNTDTQYF
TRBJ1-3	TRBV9	CASSGGTGLGNTIYF
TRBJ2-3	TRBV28	CASSDGLGGNTDTQYF
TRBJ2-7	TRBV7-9	CASSLVDTHYEQYF
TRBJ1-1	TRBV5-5	CASSFGSVMNTEAFF
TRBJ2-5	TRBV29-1	CSVVLTSGTQETQYF
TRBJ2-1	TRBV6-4	CASPRGLAGDSYNEQFF
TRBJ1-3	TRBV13	CASSLQVSGNTIYF
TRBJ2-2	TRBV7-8	CASSRYTGELFF
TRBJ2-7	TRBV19	CASIVGGTGGIYEQYF
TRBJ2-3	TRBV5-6	CASSLNREGTDTQYF
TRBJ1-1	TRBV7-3	CASSVRVDTEAFF
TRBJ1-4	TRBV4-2	CASSQEVVLLGGRKLFF
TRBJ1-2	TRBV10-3	CAISERGQGDGYTF
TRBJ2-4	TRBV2	CASGGLAEPNIQYF
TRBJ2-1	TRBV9	CASSVGLLAAREQFF
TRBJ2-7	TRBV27	CASSTVERFSYEQYF
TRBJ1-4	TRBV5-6	CASSPRDRGLANEKLFF
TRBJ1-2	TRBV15	CATSRERTGGYTF
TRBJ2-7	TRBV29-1	CSVGSGGHEQYF
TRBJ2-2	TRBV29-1	CSVRGRENTGELFF
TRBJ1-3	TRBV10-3	CATAGGQGNTIYF
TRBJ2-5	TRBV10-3	CATALGKQETQYF
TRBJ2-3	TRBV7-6	CASSLDQGLADTQYF